These 22 T cell receptor beta chains share one sample of origin, sequenced in a study of cytomegalovirus exposure and HLA in healthy donors. 13 Jbeta primers and 60 Vbeta primers were used for the PCR. Profiled with immunoSEQ multiplex PCR; TCRdb holds only in-frame clones, not every one. Here the sample spans approximately 120,000 clones, around 73% being singletons. The sequenced sample consisted of PBMCs. The receptors were gathered from a man aged 40-49 years in good health and CMV-seronegative.

In its sample, this clone was seen once. The J gene is TRBJ1-1, the V gene TRBV15; 10 nucleotides line up with TRBD1. This CDR3 region has 15 residues. J gave up 1 base and V 1 base, and 0 bases lay outside the gene matches. CDR1 is LNHNV and CDR2 is YYDKDF in the germline V gene (reference sequence). This chain's CDR3 is CATSRGDRGNTEAFF. The CDR3 coding sequence is TGTGCCACCAGCAGAGGGGACAGGGGGAACACTGAAGCTTTCTTT.

This chain connects TRBV10-3 to TRBJ2-7; TRBD2 might be the D (6 bases). CDR1 ENHRY and CDR2 SYGVKD come from the germline V gene. This CDR3 spans 14 amino acids. V lost 10 bases, J lost 4 bases, and 20 bases lay in between. CDR3: CATRGSGLLYEQYF. CDR3 coding DNA: TGTGCCACCCGGGGGAGCGGGTTACTATACGAGCAGTACTTC.

This clone has just one count. The chain links TRBV15 to TRBJ2-1; 10 bases fit TRBD2. V lost 1 base, J lost 5 bases, and 5 bases stayed unmatched. The CDR3 runs to 16 residues. The germline gives CDR1 LNHNV, CDR2 YYDKDF (reference sequence). The CDR3 region is CATSRAPAGGNNEQFF. CDR3 coding DNA: TGTGCCACCAGCAGAGCTCCAGCGGGGGGGAACAATGAGCAGTTCTTC.

Written as DNA, the CDR3 is TGTGCCAGTAGTATAGATCTTCAGGGCACTGAAGCTTTCTTT. As protein: CASSIDLQGTEAFF. The rearrangement joins TRBV19 to TRBJ1-1, with D possibly being TRBD1 (5 bases). Germline loops: CDR1 LNHDA, CDR2 SQIVND (reference sequence). V lost 0 bases to trimming and J lost 4 bases, with 9 bases between them. This CDR3 has 14 residues.

This clone was observed a single time. This chain joins TRBV18 and TRBJ1-6; possibly TRBD1 for D (6 bases). V shed 5 bases and J shed 12 bases, with 17 bases lying between them. Per germline, CDR1 KGHSH and CDR2 LQKENI. This CDR3 has 14 amino acids. DNA of the CDR3: TGTGCCAGCTCAGATGACAGAACCAGGGGACCCCTCCACTTT. Residues: CASSDDRTRGPLHF.

This clone was counted a single time. The V and J genes are TRBV5-6 and TRBJ1-1; tentative D call: TRBD1 (5 bases). The V gene lost 4 bases and the J gene lost 4 bases, with 11 bases spanning the gap. Germline loops: CDR1 SGHDT, CDR2 YYEEEE. The CDR3 contains 13 residues. The CDR3: CASSRREVTEAFF. CDR3 coding DNA: TGTGCCAGCAGCCGCAGGGAGGTCACTGAAGCTTTCTTT.

The chain has TRBV2 and TRBJ1-2, with 10 bases that match TRBD1. This CDR3 is 15 amino acids long. Trimming removed 6 bases from V and 4 bases from J; junction bases left unmatched: 8. CDR1 is SNHLY and CDR2 is FYNNEI in the germline V gene. In DNA form, the CDR3 reads TGTGCCAGCAGACGGGACAGGGGAGGCGGCTATGGCTACACCTTC. As protein: CASRRDRGGGYGYTF.

This clone was seen only a few times. This sequence joins TRBV14 and TRBJ2-7; 8 bases fit TRBD1. The length of the CDR3 is 16 residues. J was trimmed by 4 bases and V by 2 bases; bases with no gene match: 10. The germline CDR1 and CDR2 sequences are SGHDN and FVKESK. The CDR3 DNA sequence: TGTGCCAGCAGCCAAAGGACAGGGCTTATTTTATACGAGCAGTACTTC. The encoded protein is CASSQRTGLILYEQYF.

The chain joins TRBV29-1 to TRBJ2-1; 11 bases match TRBD2. V trimming: 5 bases; J trimming: 4 bases; junction bases outside the gene matches: 1. CDR1 SQVTM and CDR2 ANQGSEA come from the germline V gene. The CDR3 has 13 amino acids. This CDR3 reads CSVRLAGYNEQFF. DNA of the CDR3: TGCAGCGTTCGACTAGCGGGGTACAATGAGCAGTTCTTC.

This chain connects TRBV19 to TRBJ2-7, with a tentative D call TRBD1 (7 bases). V lost 8 bases, J lost 2 bases, and 10 bases lay in between. This CDR3 comprises 12 residues. From germline, CDR1 is LNHDA and CDR2 SQIVND (reference sequence). The CDR3 loop reads CASAGQTYEQYF. CDR3 coding DNA: TGTGCCAGTGCGGGACAGACCTACGAGCAGTACTTC. Using reference TRBV19 and TRBJ2-7 for the parts outside the CDR3, the full variable domain is DGGITQSPKYLFRKEGQNVTLSCEQNLNHDAMYWYRQDPGQGLRLIYYSQIVNDFQKGDIAEGYSVSREKKESFPLTVTSAQKNPTAFYLCASAGQTYEQYFGPGTRLTVT.

The sample holds a few counts of this clone. The V and J genes are TRBV6-1 and TRBJ2-7; D is undetermined. Germline V CDR1 and CDR2: MNHNS, SASEGT. Trimming pared 1 base from V and 5 bases from J, leaving 9 bases between. This CDR3 is 13 amino acids long. The CDR3 DNA follows: TGTGCCAGCAGTGAAGAAGAGGAGAACGAGCAGTACTTC. It codes for CASSEEEENEQYF.

The CDR3 DNA reads as TGCGCCAGCAGTCTACTCCAAAAATCCTACGAGCAGTACTTC. Its translation is CASSLLQKSYEQYF. The V and J genes are TRBV23-1 and TRBJ2-7; D gene ambiguous. TRBV23-1 is filed as an ORF, its function uncertain. The ends were cut back, 4 bases at V and 1 base at J, with 11 bases in the middle. The CDR3 extends over 14 amino acids.

CDR3 in amino acids: CASKGQTYEQYF. The DNA for the CDR3 is TGTGCCAGCAAAGGACAAACCTACGAGCAGTACTTC. The V call is TRBV27, the J call TRBJ2-7; weak D call: TRBD1 (5 bases). This CDR3 is built from 12 residues. Trimming took 7 bases from V and 2 from J, leaving 9 bases between them. Germline CDR1 reads MNHEY; CDR2 reads SMNVEV (reference sequence).

V and J are TRBV6-6 and TRBJ2-2; 7 nucleotides agree with TRBD1. This CDR3 region has 15 residues. Unmatched junction bases numbered 8, after V lost 6 bases and J lost 4 bases. Germline CDR1 reads MNHNY; CDR2 reads SVGAGI (reference sequence). CDR3 nucleotide sequence: TGTGCCAGCAGCTTCGACAGGGAAGGCACCGGGGAGCTGTTTTTT. Protein: CASSFDREGTGELFF.

This chain uses TRBV28 with TRBJ1-6; 7 bases match TRBD1. Trimming took 2 bases from V and 5 from J; bases not matched to a gene: 6. Germline V gene sequence: CDR1 MDHEN, CDR2 SYDVKM. The CDR3 runs to 16 residues. This chain's CDR3 is CASSLRRQGNNSPLHF. Here the CDR3 DNA reads TGTGCCAGCAGTTTACGACGACAGGGTAATAATTCACCCCTCCACTTT.

This clone was seen a few times. This chain connects TRBV6-5 to TRBJ1-6; the D is unclear. In germline, CDR1 is MNHEY, CDR2 SVGAGI. V was shortened by 3 bases and J by 6 bases, with 15 bases between the two germline ends. This CDR3 has 16 residues. CDR3 coding DNA: TGTGCCAGCAGTTATGAGGCCGGGATTGCTAATTCACCCCTCCACTTT. It is translated as CASSYEAGIANSPLHF.

The CDR3 nucleotides are TGTGCCAGCAGCCGAGGACTAGCGACGAATACGCAGTATTTT. Its translation: CASSRGLATNTQYF. The gene calls are TRBV7-2 and TRBJ2-3; 9 positions agree with TRBD2. The CDR3 has 14 amino acids. CDR1 SGHTA and CDR2 FQGNSA come from the germline V gene. The trim removed 5 bases at V and 7 bases at J, leaving 7 bases unmatched.

The chain uses TRBV11-2 and TRBJ1-6, with 8 bases identical to TRBD1. Germline V CDR1 and CDR2: SGHAT, FQNNGV. The length of the CDR3 is 16 residues. J lost 6 bases, V lost 3 bases, and 7 bases had no gene match. The CDR3 DNA sequence: TGTGCCAGCAGCTTGGGGAACAGGGGGGTTAATTCACCCCTCCACTTT. It translates to CASSLGNRGVNSPLHF.

This clone has more than one count but fewer than ten. The chain couples TRBV4-1 to TRBJ2-5, with TRBD1 as a possible D gene (5 bases). CDR1 and CDR2 from the germline V gene are MGHRA and YSYEKL. V was trimmed by 0 bases and J by 1 base, leaving 6 bases between them. The CDR3 runs to 14 residues. The CDR3 nucleotides read TGCGCCAGCAGCCAAGAAGGGGCCCAAGAGACCCAGTACTTC. Translating gives CASSQEGAQETQYF.

The gene calls are TRBV9 and TRBJ2-1; 7 bases are a match to TRBD1. Germline loops: CDR1 SGDLS, CDR2 YYNGEE. The CDR3 sequence is 16 residues long. V lost 4 bases, J lost 4 bases, and 11 bases stayed unmatched. The CDR3 sequence: CASSSYTGTAYNEQFF. The CDR3 bases are TGTGCCAGCAGCTCTTACACCGGGACAGCTTACAATGAGCAGTTCTTC.

V and J are TRBV4-2 and TRBJ1-2; perhaps TRBD1 as D (6 bases). Germline V gene data show CDR1 as LGHNA and CDR2 as YNFKEQ. There are 15 residues in the CDR3. The germline V and J ends were trimmed by 3 bases and 1 base, with 12 bases remaining between them. CDR3 residues: CASSQDSPVNYGYTF. The CDR3 DNA is TGTGCCAGCAGCCAGGACAGTCCCGTTAACTATGGCTACACCTTC.

The chain recombines TRBV4-1 with TRBJ2-7; no definite D call. V shed 3 bases and J shed 0 bases, with 12 bases lying between them. CDR3 size: 15 residues. CDR1 MGHRA and CDR2 YSYEKL come from the germline V gene. The CDR3 reads CASSQTSGFSYEQYF. The DNA of the CDR3 is TGCGCCAGCAGCCAGACATCTGGGTTCTCCTACGAGCAGTACTTC.